Following are 8 T cell receptor beta chains from one sample sequenced in a study of CD8+ T cells in alopecia areata. After isolation, RNA underwent reverse transcription to generate cDNA as the sequencing template. Only in-frame clones appear in the TCRdb table, and some are missing; sequencing was by immunoSEQ multiplex PCR. The sample holds about 180,000 clones; roughly 50% are singletons and the top ten take more than 10%. Treatment indicated: oral pan-JAK inhibitor, 5-10 mg twice daily. The material was CD8+ T cells sorted from blood, obtained at week 24, from a patient treated with tofacitinib. These receptors were obtained from a human donor with alopecia areata.

This clone was detected a few times. The V gene is TRBV29-1, the J gene TRBJ2-1; possibly TRBD1 or TRBD2 for D (5 bases each). Germline CDR1 SQVTM, CDR2 ANQGSEA. V gave up 8 bases and J gave up 4 bases, with 12 bases separating them. The CDR3 covers 12 residues. The CDR3 reads CSPRDVYNEQFF. CDR3 DNA: TGCAGCCCCCGGGACGTTTACAATGAGCAGTTCTTC.

This clone was observed a handful of times. The chain carries TRBV19 and TRBJ1-1; D remains unclear. The CDR3 length is 14 residues. V lost 7 bases and J 0 bases, leaving 12 bases between the germline ends. From germline, CDR1 is LNHDA and CDR2 SQIVND (reference sequence). The CDR3 DNA follows: TGTGCCAGTAAGGACCACATGATGAACACTGAAGCTTTCTTT. Residues: CASKDHMMNTEAFF. The entire variable domain, with the rest obtained from reference TRBV19 and TRBJ1-1, is as follows: DGGITQSPKYLFRKEGQNVTLSCEQNLNHDAMYWYRQDPGQGLRLIYYSQIVNDFQKGDIAEGYSVSREKKESFPLTVTSAQKNPTAFYLCASKDHMMNTEAFFGQGTRLTVV.

The rearrangement links TRBV11-2 to TRBJ1-4, with TRBD1 matching 7 bases. Germline trimming cut 2 bases from V and 8 bases from J; bases unmatched to any gene: 5. This CDR3 region has 14 residues. The germline V gene has CDR1 SGHAT and CDR2 FQNNGV. CDR3 sequence (DNA): TGTGCCAGCAGCTTAAGGACAGGACCAGAAAAACTGTTTTTT. Amino acid sequence: CASSLRTGPEKLFF.

J is TRBJ2-7 and V is TRBV4-3, with TRBD2 identical over 8 bases. Trimming removed 0 bases from V and 7 bases from J; junction bases left unmatched: 17. Germline V CDR1 and CDR2: LGHNA, YSLEER. CDR3 length equals 18 residues. The CDR3 protein is CASSQEPVSIAGTGEQYF. As DNA, the CDR3 is TGCGCCAGCAGCCAAGAACCAGTTAGCATAGCGGGAACGGGGGAGCAGTACTTC.

This clone was seen more than once but under ten times. The V call is TRBV29-1, the J call TRBJ2-7; D not certain. CDR1 is SQVTM and CDR2 is ANQGSEA in the germline V gene. The V end was cut by 3 bases, the J end by 1 base, with 10 bases between. CDR3 length: 13 residues. Here the CDR3 reads CSVEGSVSYEQYF. The DNA for the CDR3 is TGCAGCGTTGAGGGGTCAGTATCCTACGAGCAGTACTTC.

This chain joins TRBV4-3 and TRBJ2-1, with 12 bases identical to TRBD2. The V gene's germline CDR1 is LGHNA and CDR2 YSLEER. The CDR3 runs 15 residues. After removal of 4 bases from V and 7 bases from J, the junction contained 5 bases not matched to a gene. The CDR3 protein is CASSLRLAGVNEQFF. CDR3 bases: TGCGCCAGCAGCCTCCGACTAGCGGGGGTTAATGAGCAGTTCTTC.

This clone was seen a few times. V gene TRBV21-1 combines with J gene TRBJ1-2. TRBV21-1 is classified as a pseudogene. This CDR3 region has 11 residues. This chain's CDR3 is CAPSHSYGYTF. CDR3 DNA sequence: TGTGCCCCTAGCCATAGCTATGGCTACACCTTC.

The V and J genes are TRBV5-1 and TRBJ2-3, with 7 positions matching TRBD2. This CDR3 spans 15 amino acids. Germline V lookup: CDR1 SGHRS, CDR2 YFSETQ. V was pared by 0 bases and J by 3 bases, with 4 bases of the junction left unmatched. CDR3 protein: CASSLERGGTDTQYF. In nucleotides, the CDR3 is TGCGCCAGCAGCTTGGAACGGGGAGGGACAGATACGCAGTATTTT.